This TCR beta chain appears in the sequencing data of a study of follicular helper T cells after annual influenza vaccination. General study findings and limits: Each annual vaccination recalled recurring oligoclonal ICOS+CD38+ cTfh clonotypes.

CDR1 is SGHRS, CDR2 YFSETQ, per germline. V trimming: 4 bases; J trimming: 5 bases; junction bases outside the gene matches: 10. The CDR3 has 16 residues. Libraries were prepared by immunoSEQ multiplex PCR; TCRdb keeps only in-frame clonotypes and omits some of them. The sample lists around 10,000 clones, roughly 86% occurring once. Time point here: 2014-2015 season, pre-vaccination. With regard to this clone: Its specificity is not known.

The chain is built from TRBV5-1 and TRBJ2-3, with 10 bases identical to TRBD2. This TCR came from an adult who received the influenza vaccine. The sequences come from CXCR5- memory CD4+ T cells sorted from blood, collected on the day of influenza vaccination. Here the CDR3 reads CASSAEAGGPGDTQYF. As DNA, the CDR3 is TGCGCCAGCAGCGCTGAAGCGGGAGGGCCTGGAGATACGCAGTATTTT.